The present T cell receptor (beta chain) was sequenced within a study of blood T cell repertoires in COVID-19. In the study overall: Specimens from acute and convalescent COVID-19 originated in the United States, Italy and Spain. T cells, B-cell-depleted T cells, or PBMCs provided the cDNA or gDNA that served as material.

Measured with immunoSEQ multiplex PCR; TCRdb has only the in-frame clones, and not every one. This sample has over 140,000 clones, with less than 80% found just once. Per the germline V gene, CDR1 is KGHSH and CDR2 is LQKENI. The length of the CDR3 is 17 residues. V was cut by 5 bases and J by 0 bases, with 17 bases left in between. Sequencing was performed on peripheral blood. This chain connects TRBV18 to TRBJ2-1; D is unresolved. The origin of this receptor is a woman older than 75 with active or convalescent COVID-19. This CDR3 is CASSTIGSPSSYNEQFF. The CDR3 DNA follows: TGTGCCAGCTCAACTATTGGGTCGCCGAGCTCCTACAATGAGCAGTTCTTC. The entire variable domain, with the rest obtained from reference TRBV18 and TRBJ2-1, is as follows: NAGVMQNPRHLVRRRGQEARLRCSPMKGHSHVYWYRQLPEEGLKFMVYLQKENIIDESGMPKERFSAEFPKEGPSILRIQQVVRGDSAAYFCASSTIGSPSSYNEQFFGPGTRLTVL.